This T cell receptor beta chain was identified in a study of OX40 agonist ivuxolimab in advanced cancers. At the level of the study: Patients' therapy was ivuxolimab, an antibody that acts as an agonist of OX40 (CD134). There were three patients with partial responses, one having hepatocellular carcinoma and two cutaneous melanoma.

Study-level results: At 0.1 to 3.0 mg/kg and by week 6, clonal expansion occurred in CD4+ and CD8+ blood T cells. Averaging showed that CD8+ T cells had more expanded clones than CD4+ did.

This clone was seen only once. What it recognizes is unknown. Sequencing was performed with immunoSEQ multiplex PCR; in TCRdb, only in-frame clones are kept and a portion is missing. Among around 53,000 clones, roughly 85% were seen once, and the ten largest hold about 20%. The sequencing used CD4+ or CD8+ T cells sorted from blood, collected in a trial of the OX40 agonist ivuxolimab. This clonotype was sampled from an adult with an advanced solid tumor such as melanoma, head and neck, liver or kidney cancer.

CDR3 nucleotides: TGTGCCAGCAGCTCCCAGGGAGAGACCCAGTACTTC. This sequence encodes CASSSQGETQYF. This chain links TRBV7-2 with TRBJ2-5; D perhaps matches TRBD1 (5 bases). Germline values: CDR1 SGHTA, CDR2 FQGNSA. The V end lost 4 bases, the J end lost 4 bases, and 7 bases lay between the germline ends. CDR3 length: 12 amino acids.